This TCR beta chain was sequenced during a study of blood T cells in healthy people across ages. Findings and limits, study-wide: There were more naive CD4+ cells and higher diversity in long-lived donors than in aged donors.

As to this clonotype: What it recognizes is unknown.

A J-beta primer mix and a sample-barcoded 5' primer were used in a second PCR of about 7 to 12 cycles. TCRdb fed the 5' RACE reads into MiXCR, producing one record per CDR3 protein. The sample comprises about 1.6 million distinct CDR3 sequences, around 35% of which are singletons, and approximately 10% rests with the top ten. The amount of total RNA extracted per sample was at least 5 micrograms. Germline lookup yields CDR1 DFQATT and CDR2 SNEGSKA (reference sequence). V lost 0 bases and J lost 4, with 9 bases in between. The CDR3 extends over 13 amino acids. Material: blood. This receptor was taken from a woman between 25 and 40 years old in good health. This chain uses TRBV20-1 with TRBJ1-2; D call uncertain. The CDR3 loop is CSARDPKGYGYTF. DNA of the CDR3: TGCAGTGCTAGAGATCCAAAAGGCTATGGCTACACCTTC.